Presented here are 20 T cell receptor beta chains from one specimen sequenced in a study of tissue T cells after allogeneic stem cell transplantation. Sequencing was performed with immunoSEQ multiplex PCR; in TCRdb, only in-frame clones are kept and a portion is missing. The sample holds approximately 6,000 clones; roughly two thirds are singletons and the top ten take under 7.5%. The specimen was tissue from the rectum, collected at autopsy. The source of these receptors is a woman between 18 and 55 years old with breast cancer.

V gene TRBV3-1 (or the pseudogene TRBV3-2) combines with J gene TRBJ1-4; 7 nucleotides agree with TRBD1. Germline V CDR1 and CDR2: LGHDT, YNNKEL (reference sequence). The trim removed 3 bases at V and 3 bases at J, leaving 4 bases unmatched. This CDR3 contains 15 residues. Here the CDR3 reads CASSQMTGPNEKLFF. Here the CDR3 DNA reads TGTGCCAGCAGCCAGATGACAGGGCCTAATGAAAAACTGTTTTTT.

This clone was seen a handful of times. The chain has TRBV11-2 and TRBJ2-7, with 7 nucleotides matching TRBD1. The germline CDR1 and CDR2 sequences are SGHAT and FQNNGV. The CDR3 is 13 residues long. Trimming removed 0 bases from V and 10 bases from J; junction bases left unmatched: 6. This CDR3 is CASSLDRGQRQYF. The CDR3 DNA is TGTGCCAGCAGCTTAGATCGGGGACAGCGACAGTACTTC. The variable domain in full, with the rest retrieved from reference TRBV11-2 and TRBJ2-7, is EAGVAQSPRYKIIEKRQSVAFWCNPISGHATLYWYQQILGQGPKLLIQFQNNGVVDDSQLPKDRFSAERLKGVDSTLKIQPAKLEDSAVYLCASSLDRGQRQYFGPGTRLTVT.

The chain joins TRBV7-2 to TRBJ2-4, with TRBD2 matching 7 bases. The CDR3 is 15 residues long. Germline CDR1 reads SGHTA; CDR2 reads FQGNSA. The V gene end was trimmed by 2 bases and the J gene end by 6 bases; junction bases not matched to a gene: 7. In nucleotides, the CDR3 is TGTGCCAGCAGCTTAAGTGGAGCGGGAATAAACATTCAGTACTTC. This encodes CASSLSGAGINIQYF.

The chain recombines TRBV20-1 with TRBJ2-7, with TRBD2 identical over 12 bases. The V gene's germline CDR1 is DFQATT and CDR2 SNEGSKA (reference sequence). V gave up 3 bases and J gave up 3 bases; unmatched junction bases: 3. The CDR3 extends over 14 amino acids. The DNA for the CDR3 is TGCAGTGCTAGTAGGACTAGCGGGAACTACGAGCAGTACTTC. It translates to CSASRTSGNYEQYF.

The chain combines TRBV4-2 with TRBJ2-3; a possible D gene is TRBD2 (5 bases). There are 16 residues in the CDR3. From germline, CDR1 is LGHNA and CDR2 YNFKEQ. V was pared by 0 bases and J by 1 base, with 11 bases between. CDR3 DNA sequence: TGTGCCAGCAGCCAAGAAAGGGCCGGGGGCACAGATACGCAGTATTTT. This sequence encodes CASSQERAGGTDTQYF.

This clone was counted a few times. The chain uses TRBV7-2 and TRBJ2-2; tentative D call: TRBD2 (5 bases). V was shortened by 1 base and J by 6 bases, with 9 bases between the two germline ends. The CDR3 runs 14 residues. Germline CDR1 and CDR2: SGHTA and FQGNSA. CDR3 nucleotides: TGTGCCAGCAGCTTAGGAGGGATTGCCGGGGAGCTGTTTTTT. It specifies CASSLGGIAGELFF.

A few counts support this clone. The chain is built from TRBV4-2 and TRBJ2-7; no clear D. CDR3 length: 14 residues. Germline V lookup: CDR1 LGHNA, CDR2 YNFKEQ. V lost 0 bases and J 0 bases, leaving 6 bases between the germline ends. The CDR3 is CASSQEEISYEQYF. The CDR3 DNA sequence: TGTGCCAGCAGCCAAGAAGAGATCTCCTACGAGCAGTACTTC.

The chain links TRBV7-2 to TRBJ1-1; no definite D call. Germline V gives CDR1 SGHTA, CDR2 FQGNSA. The CDR3 extends over 16 amino acids. V was trimmed by 5 bases and J by 5 bases, leaving 21 bases between them. The CDR3, as DNA: TGTGCCAGCAGCCCCGAGCGTTCGTGGTCGCGGACTGAAGCTTTCTTT. Protein product: CASSPERSWSRTEAFF.

This rearrangement joins TRBV5-6 to TRBJ1-6; D call uncertain. V lost 4 bases and J 13 bases, leaving 15 bases between the germline ends. Per the germline V gene, CDR1 is SGHDT and CDR2 is YYEEEE. The CDR3 is made up of 13 amino acids. The CDR3 protein is CASSMPGRVPLHF. The CDR3 bases are TGTGCCAGCAGCATGCCTGGGAGGGTCCCCCTCCACTTT.

This chain links TRBV7-2 with TRBJ1-1, with 7 bases matching TRBD1. With 2 bases clipped from V and 5 bases from J, the junction kept 2 bases outside the gene matches. The CDR3 spans 13 residues. Looked up from germline, CDR1 is SGHTA and CDR2 is FQGNSA. The CDR3 nucleotides are TGTGCCAGCAGCTTAAGGGGGCAGACTGAAGCTTTCTTT. Amino acids: CASSLRGQTEAFF.

About this clone itself: An end of the junction differs from the germline gene, which may be a read error. CDR3 nucleotides: TGTGCCTGGAGCCTCGGGCGCAGCACTCAGCCCCAGCATTTT. Protein product: CAWSLGRSTQPQHF. The rearrangement joins TRBV30 to TRBJ1-5; no firm D call. Germline assignment: CDR1 GTSNPN and CDR2 SVGIG (reference sequence). This CDR3 contains 14 residues.

The rearrangement links TRBV2 to TRBJ1-2, with 9 bases fitting TRBD1. CDR3 size: 14 residues. Germline CDR1 is SNHLY and CDR2 is FYNNEI. J lost 3 bases, V lost 6 bases, and 5 bases had no gene match. The CDR3 spells CASRDRGSHYGYTF. DNA for the CDR3: TGTGCCAGCAGAGACAGGGGGTCCCACTATGGCTACACCTTC. The entire variable domain, with the rest obtained from reference TRBV2 and TRBJ1-2, is as follows: EPEVTQTPSHQVTQMGQEVILRCVPISNHLYFYWYRQILGQKVEFLVSFYNNEISEKSEIFDDQFSVERPDGSNFTLKIRSTKLEDSAMYFCASRDRGSHYGYTFGSGTRLTVV.

The rearrangement uses TRBV3-1 (or the pseudogene TRBV3-2) and TRBJ2-3, with D tentatively TRBD2 (6 bases). The CDR3 loop spans 14 amino acids. The V end lost 3 bases, the J end lost 0 bases, and 7 bases lay between the germline ends. Germline V CDR1 and CDR2: LGHDT, YNNKEL (reference sequence). CDR3 sequence reads: CASSHGTSTDTQYF. CDR3 bases: TGTGCCAGCAGCCACGGGACTAGCACAGATACGCAGTATTTT.

The chain uses TRBV6-5 and TRBJ2-2; D remains ambiguous. Germline CDR1 reads MNHEY; CDR2 reads SVGAGI. CDR3 length: 11 residues. V lost 11 bases and J 13 bases, leaving 17 bases between the germline ends. CDR3 coding DNA: TGTGCCGGCCTAAGGCTCAGAGTGCTGTTTTTT. Translating gives CAGLRLRVLFF.

V gene TRBV30 combines with J gene TRBJ1-6; possible D gene TRBD1, 5 bases. The CDR3 loop spans 13 amino acids. Germline loops: CDR1 GTSNPN, CDR2 SVGIG (reference sequence). Trimming pared 5 bases from V and 8 bases from J, leaving 13 bases between. The CDR3 nucleotides are TGTGCCTGGCAGGGCTTAAGGGATTCACCCCTCCACTTT. This gives the protein CAWQGLRDSPLHF.

The V call is TRBV6-4, the J call TRBJ2-3; TRBD1 matches at 7 bases. Trimming at V came to 2 bases and at J to 6 bases, leaving 5 bases not matched to a gene. This CDR3 spans 14 amino acids. The germline V gene encodes CDR1 MRHNA and CDR2 SNTAGT. The CDR3 sequence: CASSDGDRVDTQYF. The CDR3 bases are TGTGCCAGCAGTGACGGAGACAGGGTGGATACGCAGTATTTT.

This sequence joins TRBV19 and TRBJ1-1; 7 positions agree with TRBD1. The germline CDR1 and CDR2 sequences are LNHDA and SQIVND (reference sequence). The junction had 8 bases not matched to a gene; V was cut back by 6 bases and J by 10 bases. This CDR3 has 12 residues. The CDR3 region has the DNA TGTGCCAGTAGCCAACAGGGGTACGGAGCTTTCTTT. Translating it yields CASSQQGYGAFF.

CDR3 amino acids: CASSRGQGTNSPLHF. CDR3 nucleotides: TGTGCCAGCAGCAGAGGACAGGGGACTAATTCACCCCTCCACTTT. The chain recombines TRBV9 with TRBJ1-6, with 9 bases fitting TRBD1. This CDR3 is 15 amino acids long. With 4 bases clipped from V and 6 bases from J, the junction kept 5 bases outside the gene matches. The germline gives CDR1 SGDLS, CDR2 YYNGEE.

V is TRBV4-2 and J is TRBJ2-1, with 9 bases fitting TRBD2. The CDR3 spans 15 residues. Trimming removed 4 bases from V and 12 bases from J; junction bases left unmatched: 13. From germline, CDR1 is LGHNA and CDR2 YNFKEQ. The CDR3 nucleotides read TGTGCCAGCAGCCCGGGGACTAGCCAGGGAGTAGGGCAGTTCTTC. Encoded protein: CASSPGTSQGVGQFF.

The gene calls are TRBV19 and TRBJ2-7, with 14 bases matching TRBD2. The J segment lost 2 bases and the V segment lost 5 bases, leaving 5 bases of the junction unmatched. This CDR3 is 16 amino acids long. Germline V gene lookup returns CDR1 LNHDA and CDR2 SQIVND (reference sequence). The CDR3 region is CASSLTSGRDTYEQYF. Written as DNA, the CDR3 is TGTGCCAGTAGTCTGACTAGCGGGAGGGATACCTACGAGCAGTACTTC. Using reference TRBV19 and TRBJ2-7 for the parts outside the CDR3, the full variable domain is DGGITQSPKYLFRKEGQNVTLSCEQNLNHDAMYWYRQDPGQGLRLIYYSQIVNDFQKGDIAEGYSVSREKKESFPLTVTSAQKNPTAFYLCASSLTSGRDTYEQYFGPGTRLTVT.